The 14 T cell receptor beta chains presented below share a single source sample, sequenced in a study of blood T cell repertoires in COVID-19 (TCRdb year 2020). The library was obtained by the immunoSEQ multiplex PCR assay. TCRdb carries this immuneACCESS record with in-frame sequences only. Its versions omit some clonotypes, under half of them owing to an unresolved V gene in the studies checked, with the rest unexplained. The sample table shows more than 120,000 clones, and approximately 89% are seen once. About 28% of the sample is taken by the ten largest. The material sequenced was peripheral blood. Receptors were obtained from a human donor in a cohort sampled during active COVID-19.

This chain joins TRBV27 and TRBJ1-2, with 9 bases that match TRBD1. Unmatched junction bases numbered 4, after V lost 5 bases and J lost 0 bases. From germline, CDR1 is MNHEY and CDR2 SMNVEV (reference sequence). The CDR3 spans 15 residues. CDR3 region: CASSPGQGTNYGYTF. CDR3 bases: TGTGCCAGCAGTCCCGGACAGGGGACTAACTATGGCTACACCTTC.

CDR3 region: CAWSRGNEKLFF. The CDR3 coding sequence is TGTGCCTGGAGCAGGGGGAATGAAAAACTGTTTTTT. This chain uses TRBV30 with TRBJ1-4; 7 bases align to TRBD1. This CDR3 has 12 amino acids. Germline V gene data show CDR1 as GTSNPN and CDR2 as SVGIG (reference sequence). The trim removed 3 bases at V and 5 bases at J, leaving 0 bases unmatched.

This chain links TRBV30 with TRBJ2-7, with TRBD1 matching 9 bases. V dropped 1 base and J dropped 3; count of bases not matched to a gene: 7. There are 15 residues in the CDR3. Germline-derived CDR1 and CDR2 are GTSNPN and SVGIG (reference sequence). The CDR3 DNA reads TGTGCCTGGAGTGGGGACAGGGAGGTCTTCTACGAGCAGTACTTC. Encoded protein: CAWSGDREVFYEQYF.

This chain uses TRBV5-1 with TRBJ2-4, with D perhaps TRBD1 (6 bases). This CDR3 has 14 residues. V was shortened by 4 bases and J by 8 bases, with 16 bases between the two germline ends. CDR1 is SGHRS, CDR2 YFSETQ, per germline. The CDR3 loop reads CASSLGASWDIQYF. CDR3 DNA sequence: TGCGCCAGCAGCCTGGGGGCTAGCTGGGACATTCAGTACTTC.

The rearrangement links TRBV11-2 to TRBJ2-7; TRBD2 is a possible D gene (6 bases). Trimming took off 1 base at V and 5 bases at J, with 15 bases between the two ends. Germline V lookup: CDR1 SGHAT, CDR2 FQNNGV. CDR3 size: 15 residues. The CDR3 sequence is CASSLGGGPKHEQYF. The CDR3, as DNA: TGTGCCAGCAGCTTAGGGGGAGGCCCTAAGCACGAGCAGTACTTC.

V and J are TRBV18 and TRBJ2-7; 9 bases agree with TRBD1. With V trimmed by 5 bases and J by 4 bases, 9 bases remained unmatched. The CDR3 extends over 15 amino acids. Germline CDR1 reads KGHSH; CDR2 reads LQKENI. The CDR3 sequence: CASSSPGTGKYEQYF. CDR3 DNA: TGTGCCAGCTCATCCCCCGGGACAGGGAAATACGAGCAGTACTTC. The complete variable domain, with remaining parts taken from reference TRBV18 and TRBJ2-7, reads NAGVMQNPRHLVRRRGQEARLRCSPMKGHSHVYWYRQLPEEGLKFMVYLQKENIIDESGMPKERFSAEFPKEGPSILRIQQVVRGDSAAYFCASSSPGTGKYEQYFGPGTRLTVT.

This clone has only one observation. The chain employs TRBV25-1 and TRBJ1-6; a weak D match, TRBD1 (5 bases). V lost 3 bases to trimming and J lost 4 bases, with 10 bases between them. Germline V gives CDR1 MGHDK, CDR2 SYGVNS. The CDR3 totals 15 residues. The CDR3 DNA reads TGTGCCAGCAGTGACCTCGGGGGGTATAATTCACCCCTCCACTTT. Translated: CASSDLGGYNSPLHF.

This clone was recorded only once. As DNA, the CDR3 is TGTGCCACCAGCAGGGAGATCGGGAACACTGAAGCTTTCTTT. Protein product: CATSREIGNTEAFF. The chain uses TRBV15 and TRBJ1-1; D call uncertain. In germline, CDR1 is LNHNV, CDR2 YYDKDF (reference sequence). Trimming left V 3 bases short and J 1 base short, with 9 bases between. CDR3 size: 14 residues.

The chain carries TRBV6-5 and TRBJ1-1, with D unresolved. Trimming cost V 2 bases and J 11 bases, with 15 bases left between them. The CDR3 length is 13 residues. Germline CDR1 is MNHEY and CDR2 is SVGAGI. In DNA, the CDR3 is TGTGCCAGCAGTTACAGATTGGGTGAGAGGGCTTTCTTT. Translating gives CASSYRLGERAFF.

The V and J genes are TRBV5-1 and TRBJ1-2, with D unresolved. Germline CDR1 is SGHRS and CDR2 is YFSETQ. V was trimmed by 4 bases and J by 0 bases, leaving 19 bases between them. This CDR3 has 17 amino acids. The CDR3 loop reads CASSPYTGESTNYGYTF. In nucleotides, the CDR3 is TGCGCCAGCAGCCCGTACACCGGGGAGTCTACTAACTATGGCTACACCTTC.

V and J are TRBV7-6 and TRBJ1-1; D gene ambiguous. The CDR3 totals 13 residues. Trimming took 5 bases from V and 4 from J, leaving 11 bases between them. Germline CDR1 reads SGHVS; CDR2 reads FNYEAQ. The CDR3 here is CASSPLSLTEAFF. CDR3 sequence (DNA): TGTGCCAGCAGCCCCCTATCCCTCACTGAAGCTTTCTTT. The full variable domain, with the rest looked up from reference TRBV7-6 and TRBJ1-1, is GAGVSQSPRYKVTKRGQDVALRCDPISGHVSLYWYRQALGQGPEFLTYFNYEAQQDKSGLPNDRFSAERPEGSISTLTIQRTEQRDSAMYRCASSPLSLTEAFFGQGTRLTVV.

This clone occurred once. V usage is TRBV6-5 and J usage is TRBJ2-1, with 13 bases identical to TRBD2. This CDR3 is 15 amino acids long. Trimming removed 8 bases from V and 10 bases from J; junction bases left unmatched: 11. The V gene's germline CDR1 is MNHEY and CDR2 SVGAGI. The CDR3 region has the DNA TGTGCCAGCCAGAAACTAGCGGGGGGGAGCAAGGAGCAGTTCTTC. Translated: CASQKLAGGSKEQFF.

This chain joins TRBV7-2 and TRBJ2-1, with a weak D call TRBD1 (5 bases). Trimming stripped 1 base from V and 6 bases from J, with 16 bases between. CDR3 size: 16 residues. Germline loops: CDR1 SGHTA, CDR2 FQGNSA. CDR3 nucleotide sequence: TGTGCCAGCAGCTTAGGGGTCTCTTTGGGGCTCAATGAGCAGTTCTTC. Translating gives CASSLGVSLGLNEQFF.

This chain connects TRBV10-3 to TRBJ1-1; no definite D call. The germline V and J ends were trimmed by 8 bases and 5 bases, with 15 bases remaining between them. Germline V lookup: CDR1 ENHRY, CDR2 SYGVKD. The CDR3 spans 13 residues. The CDR3 protein is CAIRDARETEAFF. CDR3 DNA: TGTGCCATCCGAGACGCACGGGAGACTGAAGCTTTCTTT.